A selection of T cell receptor beta chains follows, all from one sample in a study of blood T cell repertoires in COVID-19. Assay used: immunoSEQ multiplex PCR; TCRdb lists only in-frame clones, some missing. Counted here are about 360,000 clones, 83% occurring once; the ten biggest clones make up about 3%. Sequencing was done on a sample of peripheral blood. The receptors originated from a man under 40 with active or convalescent COVID-19. The CDR3 runs from the conserved cysteine through the conserved F or W. D genes are given only for firm matches. Some rows have no size entry. The others give once, few or many, or a class for an expanded clone.

TRBJ2-1,17,-,TRBV30,-,TGTGCCTGGAGTGTATTTGCGGGACAGAGCTCCTACAATGAGCAGTTCTTC,CAWSVFAGQSSYNEQFF
TRBJ1-5,15,few,TRBV6-5,TRBD1,TGTGCCAGTACATCCGGGACAGGGGGCATTCAGCCCCAGCATTTT,CASTSGTGGIQPQHF
TRBJ2-3,15,-,TRBV11-3,-,TGTGCCAGCAGCTTAGGGCCACTAGTCTCAGATACGCAGTATTTT,CASSLGPLVSDTQYF
TRBJ2-3,16,-,TRBV7-9,TRBD2,TGTGCCAGCAGCACCGGACTAGCGGGATTCACAGATACGCAGTATTTT,CASSTGLAGFTDTQYF
TRBJ2-5,14,-,TRBV27,-,TGTGCCAGCAGTTATGTTGGAGCCCGGGAGACCCAGTACTTC,CASSYVGARETQYF
TRBJ1-1,13,-,TRBV3-1/TRBV3-2,-,TGTGCCAGCAGCCCCGTAAGGGGCACTGAAGCTTTCTTT,CASSPVRGTEAFF
TRBJ2-2,13,many,TRBV25-1,-,TGTGCCAGCACCCAGGGGGGTCCCGGGGAGCTGTTTTTT,CASTQGGPGELFF
TRBJ1-5,16,-,TRBV4-3,TRBD1,TGCGCCAGCAGCCAAGATCTATCAGGGGGCGCGGAGCCCCAGCATTTT,CASSQDLSGGAEPQHF
TRBJ1-4,13,-,TRBV15,-,TGTGCCTCGAAGACAGGAACTAATGAAAAACTGTTTTTT,CASKTGTNEKLFF
TRBJ2-1,15,-,TRBV3-1/TRBV3-2,TRBD2,TGTGCCAGCAGCCAAGGACTAGCGGGAGGGAATGAGCAGTTCTTC,CASSQGLAGGNEQFF
TRBJ2-7,12,-,TRBV10-3,-,TGTGCCATCGCCGGGGGGCAGGGCGAGCAGTACTTC,CAIAGGQGEQYF
TRBJ2-7,14,-,TRBV18,TRBD1,TGTGCCAGCTCAGAGGGACAGGGCCCCTACGAGCAGTACTTC,CASSEGQGPYEQYF
TRBJ2-5,13,-,TRBV6-4,-,TGTGCCAGCAGTGAGGAGGGAGGAGAGACCCAGTACTTC,CASSEEGGETQYF
TRBJ2-7,17,-,TRBV19,TRBD2,TGTGCCAGTAGTATAGATCTAAGGGCTAGCGGGGAAGGGGAGCAGTACTTC,CASSIDLRASGEGEQYF
TRBJ2-2,14,once,TRBV10-3,-,TGTGCCATCAGTGTGGCAGGGAACACCGGGGAGCTGTTTTTT,CAISVAGNTGELFF
TRBJ2-1,16,-,TRBV5-4,TRBD2,TGTGCCAGCAGCTTGGTAGGACTAGCGGGAGGAAATGAGCAGTTCTTC,CASSLVGLAGGNEQFF
TRBJ2-3,14,-,TRBV28,TRBD2,TGTGCCAGCAGGTCAACGGGGGAGGGAGATACGCAGTATTTT,CASRSTGEGDTQYF
TRBJ2-5,14,-,TRBV5-4,TRBD1,TGTGCCAGCAGCTTCCGGGACAGCCAAGAGACCCAGTACTTC,CASSFRDSQETQYF
TRBJ1-2,12,-,TRBV5-1,TRBD1,TGCGCCAGCAGCTTCGGACAGGATGGCTACACCTTC,CASSFGQDGYTF
TRBJ2-2,17,-,TRBV24-1,TRBD1,TGTGCCACCAGTGATTTTAGACAGGGGGTAGTCACCGGGGAGCTGTTTTTT,CATSDFRQGVVTGELFF
TRBJ1-1,14,-,TRBV3-1/TRBV3-2,TRBD1,TGTGCCAGCAGCCGGACAGGGGGCCAGACTGAAGCTTTCTTT,CASSRTGGQTEAFF
TRBJ1-2,16,-,TRBV5-5,-,TGTGCCAGCAGCCCTGAGTGGGCAATCCCTAGGGGTGGCTACACCTTC,CASSPEWAIPRGGYTF
TRBJ1-4,16,-,TRBV5-1,-,TGCGCCAGCAGCTTGGTTCAACCAGAACGGGATGAAAAACTGTTTTTT,CASSLVQPERDEKLFF
TRBJ2-7,14,-,TRBV5-1,TRBD1,TGCGCCAGCAGCTTGATGGGACAGGGAAGCGAGCAGTACTTC,CASSLMGQGSEQYF
TRBJ1-6,16,-,TRBV14,TRBD1,TGTGCCAGCAGCCAAGATCGACAGGGGACGTATTCACCCCTCCACTTT,CASSQDRQGTYSPLHF
TRBJ2-7,15,-,TRBV6-5,TRBD2,TGTGCCAGCAGTTACAGGGGGACGGGGGGGTACGAGCAGTACTTC,CASSYRGTGGYEQYF
TRBJ2-7,13,-,TRBV11-2,-,TGTGCCAGCAGCTCGTGGGGGCCGTACGAGCAGTACTTC,CASSSWGPYEQYF
TRBJ2-1,15,-,TRBV9,-,TGTGCCAGCAGCGTAGAGAGCGGACGCTACAATGAGCAGTTCTTC,CASSVESGRYNEQFF
TRBJ1-2,15,-,TRBV15,TRBD1,TGTGCCACCAGCAGCTATACACAGGGGGCGCAGGGCTACACCTTC,CATSSYTQGAQGYTF
TRBJ1-3,14,few,TRBV6-5,-,TGTGCCAGCAGTTATTCAAGGGGCAGAAACACCATATATTTT,CASSYSRGRNTIYF
TRBJ1-2,17,-,TRBV14,-,TGTGCCAGCAGCCAAGCGGGACACTCCCCCCGGCTGTCCGGCTACACCTTC,CASSQAGHSPRLSGYTF
TRBJ2-5,15,-,TRBV23-1,TRBD1,TGCGCCAGCAGTCAACAATGGGCAGGGGGAACGACCCAGTACTTC,CASSQQWAGGTTQYF
TRBJ2-7,15,few,TRBV2,-,TGTGCCAGCAGTGAAGCTGTTTCGGGCTCCTACGAGCAGTACTTC,CASSEAVSGSYEQYF
TRBJ2-5,18,-,TRBV5-1,-,TGCGCCAGCAGCCTCCCCCCCGGGGATTGGAGACAACAAGAGACCCAGTACTTC,CASSLPPGDWRQQETQYF
TRBJ1-3,15,-,TRBV7-2,-,TGTGCCAGCAGCTTTCATGGGGGCGCGGGAAACACCATATATTTT,CASSFHGGAGNTIYF
TRBJ2-1,16,-,TRBV7-2,-,TGTGCCAGCAGCCCCGGTGGGGCCCTCTCCTACAATGAGCAGTTCTTC,CASSPGGALSYNEQFF
TRBJ1-2,15,-,TRBV19,TRBD1,TGTGCCAGTAGCGCCGGGACAGGGTTTAGCTATGGCTACACCTTC,CASSAGTGFSYGYTF
TRBJ1-1,14,-,TRBV18,-,TGTGCCAGCTCATCGTCCCAGATGAACACTGAAGCTTTCTTT,CASSSSQMNTEAFF
TRBJ1-3,14,-,TRBV19,-,TGTGCCAGTAGCCAGGGCATCTCTAGAAACACCATATATTTT,CASSQGISRNTIYF
TRBJ2-2,17,-,TRBV4-3,TRBD2,TGCGCCAGCAGCCAAGATCGGGCTAGCGGGGGGACCGGGGAGCTGTTTTTT,CASSQDRASGGTGELFF
TRBJ2-3,16,many,TRBV11-3,TRBD2,TGTGCCAGCACCTTCCTGACTAGCGGGGGGGCAGCTACGCAGTATTTT,CASTFLTSGGAATQYF
TRBJ1-5,15,-,TRBV2,TRBD1,TGTGCCAGCAGTCCAGACAGGGCAAGCAATCAGCCCCAGCATTTT,CASSPDRASNQPQHF
TRBJ1-2,13,-,TRBV30,-,TGTGCCTGGAGTGTACACCTATCGGGGGGCTACACCTTC,CAWSVHLSGGYTF
TRBJ1-2,15,-,TRBV11-3,-,TGTGCCAGCAGCTTAGATGGTCAGGGCCCCAGGGGCTACACCTTC,CASSLDGQGPRGYTF
TRBJ2-3,16,-,TRBV5-1,-,TGCGCCAGCAGCCTGGGGCGGGCGGGGGCGGCGGATACGCAGTATTTT,CASSLGRAGAADTQYF
TRBJ2-7,15,-,TRBV7-2,TRBD1,TGTGCCAGCAGCTTAGCGGGGGGACAGGGGGATTCCGAGTACTTC,CASSLAGGQGDSEYF
TRBJ2-3,13,-,TRBV2,-,TGTGCCAGCAGGGGAGGGGGGGCAGATACGCAGTATTTT,CASRGGGADTQYF
TRBJ1-1,11,-,TRBV19,-,TGTGCCAGTAGAGCTAACACTGAAGCTTTCTTT,CASRANTEAFF
TRBJ1-5,16,-,TRBV3-1/TRBV3-2,-,TGTGCCAGCAGCCAAGAGCAGGGGCCAAGCAATCAGCCCCAGCATTTT,CASSQEQGPSNQPQHF
TRBJ1-5,16,-,TRBV7-9,TRBD1,TGTGCCAGCAGCTTAGGACAGGGGATGGGCAATCAGCTCCAGCATTTT,CASSLGQGMGNQLQHF
TRBJ2-7,16,-,TRBV11-1,TRBD2,TGTGCCAGCAGCCCTTCGGGCAGCGGGAGGGTCCACGAGCAGTACTTC,CASSPSGSGRVHEQYF
TRBJ2-1,15,-,TRBV7-3,-,TGTGCCAGCAGCTTAACCGCCGAGGGTCACAATGAGCAGTTCTTC,CASSLTAEGHNEQFF
TRBJ1-6,14,-,TRBV30,TRBD1,TGTGCCTGGAGGCTCAGGGGGGCAGGATCACCCCTCCACTTT,CAWRLRGAGSPLHF
TRBJ1-4,15,-,TRBV7-2,TRBD1,TGTGCCAGCAGCTTAGCCGGGACAGGGGGTGAAAAACTGTTTTTT,CASSLAGTGGEKLFF